What follows are 5 T cell receptor beta chains derived from one specimen sequenced in a study of blood T cell repertoires in COVID-19. Profiling relied on immunoSEQ multiplex PCR, and the TCRdb table lists in-frame clones only, not all of them. The sample lists over 150,000 clones, roughly 86% occurring once. The specimen was peripheral blood. The receptors shown here come from a man aged 50-59 years with active or convalescent COVID-19.

This sequence joins TRBV5-1 and TRBJ1-1; perhaps TRBD1 as D (5 bases). This CDR3 has 14 residues. CDR1 and CDR2 from the germline V gene are SGHRS and YFSETQ. Trimming removed 1 base from V and 4 bases from J, with 11 bases in between. The CDR3: CASSLMRGGTEAFF. CDR3 sequence (DNA): TGCGCCAGCAGCTTGATGCGGGGGGGCACTGAAGCTTTCTTT. Full variable domain (rest looked up from reference TRBV5-1 and TRBJ1-1): KAGVTQTPRYLIKTRGQQVTLSCSPISGHRSVSWYQQTPGQGLQFLFEYFSETQRNKGNFPGRFSGRQFSNSRSEMNVSTLELGDSALYLCASSLMRGGTEAFFGQGTRLTVV.

The V call is TRBV5-4, the J call TRBJ1-6; tentative D call: TRBD1 (6 bases). The V gene lost 4 bases and the J gene lost 0 bases, with 14 bases spanning the gap. The CDR3 length is 17 residues. The germline V gene encodes CDR1 SGHNT and CDR2 YYREEE (reference sequence). In DNA form, the CDR3 reads TGTGCCAGCAGCCCCGGACAGACGAGCTCCTATAATTCACCCCTCCACTTT. This sequence encodes CASSPGQTSSYNSPLHF.

The rearrangement joins TRBV6-5 to TRBJ1-2, with unresolved D. V was shortened by 0 bases and J by 7 bases, with 12 bases between the two germline ends. Germline V gene lookup returns CDR1 MNHEY and CDR2 SVGAGI. The CDR3 is 14 residues long. CDR3 bases: TGTGCCAGCAGTTACTCGAACAGATTGGGTGGCTACACCTTC. Protein product: CASSYSNRLGGYTF.

The chain couples TRBV7-2 to TRBJ2-7, with 14 bases aligning to TRBD2. Germline lookup yields CDR1 SGHTA and CDR2 FQGNSA. The length of the CDR3 is 19 residues. V lost 2 bases to trimming and J lost 5 bases; unmatched junction nucleotides: 14. The CDR3 DNA follows: TGTGCCAGCAGCTTAATGGGTCTGGGACTAGCGGGAGCTGGACACGAGCAGTACTTC. Protein product: CASSLMGLGLAGAGHEQYF.

This chain uses TRBV24-1 with TRBJ2-1; unclear D gene. The CDR3 spans 14 residues. The germline CDR1 and CDR2 sequences are KGHDR and SFDVKD. The germline V and J ends were trimmed by 3 bases and 5 bases, with 10 bases remaining between them. The CDR3 loop reads CATSDPVRDNEQFF. CDR3 bases: TGTGCCACCAGTGATCCCGTGAGAGACAATGAGCAGTTCTTC.